This T cell receptor (beta chain) was sequenced for a study of CD8 T cells in ankylosing spondylitis. The study, taken as a whole, reports: Past studies reported some motif variants in reactive arthritis synovial fluid and blood.

There are many counts of this clonotype. Its antigen is undetermined. TCRdb redid the calling of the 5' RACE reads with MiXCR, one entry per CDR3 protein. The table records under 400,000 distinct CDR3 sequences, under 14% of them present only once. V lost 5 bases and J 5 bases, leaving 18 bases between the germline ends. Germline V CDR1 and CDR2: SEHNR, FQNEAQ (reference sequence). The CDR3 has 16 amino acids. The J gene is TRBJ1-4, the V gene TRBV7-9; weak D call: TRBD1 (5 bases). The TCR comes from a female donor with ankylosing spondylitis or in good health (not recorded which). Sequencing input: blood, either unsorted or a sorted T cell fraction (not recorded which). The CDR3 protein is CASSRGTRGMNEKLFF. The CDR3 region has the DNA TGTGCCAGCAGCCGGGGCACTCGAGGGATGAATGAAAAACTGTTTTTT.